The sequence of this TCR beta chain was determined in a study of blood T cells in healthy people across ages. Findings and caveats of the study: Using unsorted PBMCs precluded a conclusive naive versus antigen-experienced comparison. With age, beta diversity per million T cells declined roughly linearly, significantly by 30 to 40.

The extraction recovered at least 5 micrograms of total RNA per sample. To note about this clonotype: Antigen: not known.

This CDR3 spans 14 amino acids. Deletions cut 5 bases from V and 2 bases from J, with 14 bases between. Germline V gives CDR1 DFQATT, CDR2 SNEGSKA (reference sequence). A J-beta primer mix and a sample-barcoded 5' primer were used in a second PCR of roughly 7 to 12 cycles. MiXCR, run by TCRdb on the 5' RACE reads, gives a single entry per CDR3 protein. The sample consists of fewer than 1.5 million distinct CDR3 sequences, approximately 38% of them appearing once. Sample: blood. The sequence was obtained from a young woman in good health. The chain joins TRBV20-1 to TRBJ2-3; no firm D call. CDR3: CSALPYYSTDTQYF. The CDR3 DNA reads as TGCAGTGCTTTACCATATTATTCCACAGATACGCAGTATTTT.